These 23 T cell receptor beta chains were sequenced from one sample in a study of T cells expressing NK-cell markers. TCRdb processed the 5' RACE reads again and assigns one entry to each CDR3 protein, with no DNA. Across 300,000 or so distinct CDR3 sequences, the top ten clones capture roughly 4.2% of the sample. The sequenced sample was blood T cells: a sorted CD56 or NKG2C T cell subset, CD4+ or CD8+ T cells, or bulk PBMC T cells (not recorded which). The receptors originated from a woman aged 18 to 75 in good health.

V usage is TRBV6-2 or TRBV6-3 and J usage is TRBJ1-3. Germline V gene data show CDR1 as MNHEY and CDR2 as SVGEGT. CDR3 length equals 16 residues. CDR3 sequence: CASSSVIGISGNTIYF.

The chain employs TRBV5-1 and TRBJ2-7. CDR1 and CDR2 (germline): SGHRS, YFSETQ. This CDR3 has 13 residues. The CDR3 here is CASRPDGAYEQYF.

The chain recombines TRBV7-2 with TRBJ1-2. Germline V gene data show CDR1 as SGHTA and CDR2 as FQGNSA. The CDR3 contains 15 residues. The CDR3 sequence is CASSTRRGLSSGYTF.

The chain uses TRBV5-1 and TRBJ1-3; the D call from TCRdb, TRBD1, cannot be confirmed without DNA. The CDR3 covers 17 residues. The V gene's germline CDR1 is SGHRS and CDR2 YFSETQ. CDR3 amino acids: CASTLASGVISGNTIYF.

The chain links TRBV5-1 to TRBJ1-1; TCRdb's D gene call, TRBD1, goes unchecked for lack of DNA. The CDR3 is 16 residues long. Germline values: CDR1 SGHRS, CDR2 YFSETQ. The CDR3: CASSPGRNWGIAEAFF. Full variable domain (rest looked up from reference TRBV5-1 and TRBJ1-1): KAGVTQTPRYLIKTRGQQVTLSCSPISGHRSVSWYQQTPGQGLQFLFEYFSETQRNKGNFPGRFSGRQFSNSRSEMNVSTLELGDSALYLCASSPGRNWGIAEAFFGQGTRLTVV.

The rearrangement joins TRBV5-1 to TRBJ2-1. The CDR3 spans 16 residues. The germline V gene has CDR1 SGHRS and CDR2 YFSETQ. CDR3 in amino acids: CASRSTSTSSYNEQFF.

The chain carries TRBV7-2 and TRBJ2-7; TCRdb outputs TRBD1, but without DNA this stays unchecked. The CDR3 spans 17 residues. The germline CDR1 and CDR2 sequences are SGHTA and FQGNSA. CDR3 amino acids: CASTFRVGARVVNEQYF.

The rearrangement uses TRBV9 and TRBJ2-3; the D call of TRBD1 rests on TCRdb alone, since no DNA is present to check it. The germline CDR1 and CDR2 sequences are SGDLS and YYNGEE. The length of the CDR3 is 17 residues. The CDR3 is CASSVEQRARGTDTQYF.

The chain has TRBV12-3 or TRBV12-4 and TRBJ2-1; TCRdb reports TRBD2, a call that lacks DNA to check it against. CDR3 size: 13 residues. The CDR3 here is CASTSGGFNEQFF.

The chain is built from TRBV20-1 and TRBJ2-3; TCRdb designates TRBD1, a call that cannot be tested without DNA. This CDR3 has 16 residues. Germline V gene data show CDR1 as DFQATT and CDR2 as SNEGSKA (reference sequence). The CDR3 spells CSAREFAGVGTDTQYF.

V and J are TRBV12-3 or TRBV12-4 and TRBJ2-7; TCRdb's assignment of TRBD1 cannot be checked, as there is no DNA. This CDR3 has 14 amino acids. The CDR3 sequence is CASRGQGGAYEQYF.

The rearrangement links TRBV5-1 to TRBJ2-5; TCRdb designates TRBD2, a call that cannot be tested without DNA. The CDR3 covers 15 residues. The germline gives CDR1 SGHRS, CDR2 YFSETQ. CDR3 in amino acids: CASSQEGRYQETQYF.

V gene TRBV20-1 combines with J gene TRBJ2-3; TCRdb's D call of TRBD1 is untestable without DNA. Germline assignment: CDR1 DFQATT and CDR2 SNEGSKA (reference sequence). The CDR3 runs to 18 residues. This CDR3 is CSAPGQGAKGGPTDTQYF.

The V gene is TRBV29-1, the J gene TRBJ1-3; TCRdb's assignment of TRBD1 cannot be checked, as there is no DNA. Germline CDR1 is SQVTM and CDR2 is ANQGSEA. The CDR3 runs 12 residues. This chain's CDR3 is CGFREPGNTIYF.

The V call is TRBV12-3 or TRBV12-4, the J call TRBJ2-4. This CDR3 has 16 amino acids. The CDR3 is CASSSRLVLAKNIQYF.

The gene calls are TRBV28 and TRBJ1-5; TCRdb picks TRBD1, but there is no DNA to check that call. The CDR3 is made up of 18 amino acids. The germline CDR1 and CDR2 sequences are MDHEN and SYDVKM. CDR3: CASSFFKATGIASQPQHF.

This chain joins TRBV4-1 and TRBJ1-2; TCRdb returns TRBD1, unconfirmable since there is no DNA. The CDR3 consists of 17 residues. Germline values: CDR1 MGHRA, CDR2 YSYEKL. The CDR3 sequence is CASSQEGTGSLLYGYTF.

CDR3 region: CSARDPAGMGEKLFF. This rearrangement joins TRBV20-1 to TRBJ1-4; TCRdb proposes TRBD1, but this gene call is untestable without DNA. The V gene's germline CDR1 is DFQATT and CDR2 SNEGSKA (reference sequence). CDR3 length: 15 residues.

This chain's CDR3 is CASSLAGALQETQYF. V is TRBV7-8 and J is TRBJ2-5; TCRdb proposes TRBD1, but this gene call is untestable without DNA. The CDR3 is 15 residues long. CDR1 is SGHVS and CDR2 is FQNEAQ in the germline V gene.

The chain has TRBV7-9 and TRBJ1-2. This CDR3 contains 14 residues. Germline lookup yields CDR1 SEHNR and CDR2 FQNEAQ (reference sequence). CDR3 protein: CASSPDRRNYGYTF.

V usage is TRBV6-2 or TRBV6-3 and J usage is TRBJ1-4. This CDR3 has 14 amino acids. Germline CDR1 and CDR2: MNHEY and SVGEGT. The CDR3: CASSYLHGGEKLFF.

This rearrangement joins TRBV12-3 or TRBV12-4 to TRBJ2-3; TCRdb outputs TRBD1, but without DNA this stays unchecked. CDR3 length: 14 residues. CDR3 in amino acids: CASSNRVGTDTQYF.

The rearrangement links TRBV7-7 to TRBJ2-2; TCRdb calls TRBD2, which cannot be checked without DNA. Germline loops: CDR1 SSHAT, CDR2 FNYEAQ (reference sequence). The CDR3 loop spans 16 amino acids. CDR3 amino acids: CASSLGLTVSPGELFF.